Listed below are T cell receptor beta chains from one sample, sequenced in a study of blood T cell repertoires in COVID-19. Profiling relied on immunoSEQ multiplex PCR, and the TCRdb table lists in-frame clones only, not all of them. The sample contains 60,000 to 80,000 clones, about 91% of which appear only once. The sample comprised peripheral blood. These receptors all stem from a woman aged 70-85 years with acute or convalescent COVID-19. The CDR3 runs from the conserved cysteine through the conserved F or W. The D gene is left open where the match is weak. Expanded clones get a size class; other rows say once, few or many, or leave the size out.

TRBJ1-5 | - | TRBV6-2/TRBV6-3 | TRBD1 | TGTGCCAGCAGCTCCGACAGGGGAAATCAGCCCCAGCATTTT | CASSSDRGNQPQHF
TRBJ1-4 | - | TRBV18 | - | TGTGCCAGCTCACCGCAGGCAGCGGGTGAAAAACTGTTTTTT | CASSPQAAGEKLFF
TRBJ1-2 | - | TRBV7-2 | TRBD1 | TGTGCCAGCAGCACACCCGGGACAGGGGAGCCAAACTATGGCTACACCTTC | CASSTPGTGEPNYGYTF
TRBJ2-1 | - | TRBV27 | - | TGTGCCAGCACCTCGGACAGACACAATGAGCAGTTCTTC | CASTSDRHNEQFF
TRBJ2-5 | - | TRBV30 | TRBD1 | TGTGCCTGGAGTGTACGGGACAGTAGAGAGACCCAGTACTTC | CAWSVRDSRETQYF
TRBJ1-2 | few | TRBV28 | - | TGTGCCAGCAGTCCTCGACAAGGCTACACCTTC | CASSPRQGYTF
TRBJ1-1 | - | TRBV5-6 | TRBD1 | TGTGCCAGCAGCTCCAGGGACAGGGTACCTGAAGCTTTCTTT | CASSSRDRVPEAFF
TRBJ1-6 | - | TRBV9 | - | TGTGCCAGCAGCGTAGACGGTTCACCCCTCCACTTT | CASSVDGSPLHF
TRBJ1-5 | - | TRBV15 | - | TGTGCCACCAGCAGGCCCCGAGGGTTTAGTCAGCCCCAGCATTTT | CATSRPRGFSQPQHF
TRBJ2-3 | - | TRBV12-5 | - | TGTGCTAGTGGTTTGGTACAGGCACAAAGCACAGATACGCAGTATTTT | CASGLVQAQSTDTQYF
TRBJ2-6 | - | TRBV4-1 | - | TGCGCCAGCAGCCCCGCCAACCGTCAGGGGCCTGGGGCCAACGTCCTGACTTTC | CASSPANRQGPGANVLTF
TRBJ2-7 | - | TRBV9 | TRBD1 | TGTGCCAGCAGCGTGGGGGACAGCGCGTACGAGCAGTACTTC | CASSVGDSAYEQYF
TRBJ1-2 | - | TRBV2 | TRBD1 | TGTGCCAGCAGACCCAACAGGGGTGGATTCTATGGCTACACCTTC | CASRPNRGGFYGYTF
TRBJ1-6 | once | TRBV5-6 | - | TGTGCCAGCAGCTTGTACAGGGCCTATGTTAATTCACCCCTCCACTTT | CASSLYRAYVNSPLHF
TRBJ1-6 | - | TRBV10-3 | - | TGTGCCATCAGACAGGATAATTCACCCCTCCACTTT | CAIRQDNSPLHF
TRBJ2-7 | - | TRBV9 | TRBD2 | TGTGCCAGCAGCGTAGCCAGCGGGGGTTCCTACGAGCAGTACTTC | CASSVASGGSYEQYF
TRBJ2-7 | once | TRBV9 | - | TGTGCCAGCAGCGTCGCCGGGACTCAAGACTACGAGCAGTACTTC | CASSVAGTQDYEQYF
TRBJ1-1 | - | TRBV9 | - | TGTGCCAGCAGCGGCGGCTCCTTGGACAGCTCTTTTCAAGCTTTCTTT | CASSGGSLDSSFQAFF
TRBJ2-6 | - | TRBV12-3/TRBV12-4 | - | TGTGCCGGTAGGGAGGCTGGGGCCAACGTCCTGACTTTC | CAGREAGANVLTF
TRBJ2-2 | - | TRBV7-6 | TRBD1 | TGTGCCAGCAGCCCTAGGACAGGAGGCGGGGAGCTGTTTTTT | CASSPRTGGGELFF
TRBJ1-5 | - | TRBV5-6 | TRBD1 | TGTGCCAGCAGCTTGGCCAAAGGCAGGGGGGCCCTTAGCAATCAGCCCCAGCATTTT | CASSLAKGRGALSNQPQHF
TRBJ1-1 | - | TRBV9 | - | TGTGCCAGCAGCGCAACCGGGGCAGGGGATACTGAAGCTTTCTTT | CASSATGAGDTEAFF
TRBJ2-5 | - | TRBV7-2 | - | TGTGCCAGCAGCTTAGCGGCAGGGGAGACCCAGTACTTC | CASSLAAGETQYF
TRBJ2-1 | - | TRBV29-1 | TRBD2 | TGCAGCGTTTATCGTCTAGCGGGGGGGTATGGGAGGGACAATGAGCAGTTCTTC | CSVYRLAGGYGRDNEQFF
TRBJ1-2 | few | TRBV10-3 | TRBD1 | TGTGCCATCAGCAGGGACAGACCGAATGGCTACACCTTC | CAISRDRPNGYTF
TRBJ1-1 | once | TRBV9 | - | TGTGCCAGCAGCAACGCGCCGAACACTGAAGCTTTCTTT | CASSNAPNTEAFF
TRBJ1-2 | - | TRBV25-1 | TRBD1 | TGTGCCAGCAGCCGAAGGACAGGGCCCGTAGGCTACACCTTC | CASSRRTGPVGYTF
TRBJ2-2 | - | TRBV19 | - | TGTGCCAGTAGAAGACGGGGTAACGGGGAGCTGTTTTTT | CASRRRGNGELFF
TRBJ1-5 | - | TRBV3-1/TRBV3-2 | - | TGTGCCAGCAGCCAATTCGGGGAAAACCAGCCCCAGCATTTT | CASSQFGENQPQHF
TRBJ1-3 | once | TRBV6-5 | TRBD1 | TGTGCCAGCGGTAAGGGGGCTATAGCTGGAAACACCATATATTTT | CASGKGAIAGNTIYF
TRBJ1-4 | - | TRBV10-3 | TRBD1 | TGTGCCATCAGTGGACAGGGAGCCGAAAAACTGTTTTTT | CAISGQGAEKLFF
TRBJ2-3 | - | TRBV4-1 | TRBD1 | TGCGCCAGCAGCCATAGGGGGCTGTGGGAAGATACGCAGTATTTT | CASSHRGLWEDTQYF
TRBJ1-5 | - | TRBV27 | - | TGTGCCAGCAGATCTACCCTAGGGCCCCAGCATTTT | CASRSTLGPQHF
TRBJ1-1 | once | TRBV3-1/TRBV3-2 | - | TGTGCCAGCAGCCAAGGAGGGCTGGGAACTGAAGCTTTCTTT | CASSQGGLGTEAFF
TRBJ1-1 | - | TRBV7-2 | TRBD1 | TGTGCCAGCAGCGAGGGACAGGCTCGCACTGAAGCTTTCTTT | CASSEGQARTEAFF
TRBJ1-3 | - | TRBV6-1 | - | TGTGCCAGCAGTGATCTAGGCCTAGCCTCTGGAAACACCATATATTTT | CASSDLGLASGNTIYF
TRBJ1-1 | - | TRBV6-5 | TRBD1 | TGTGCCACCCCGGGACAGTTGAACACTGAAGCTTTCTTT | CATPGQLNTEAFF